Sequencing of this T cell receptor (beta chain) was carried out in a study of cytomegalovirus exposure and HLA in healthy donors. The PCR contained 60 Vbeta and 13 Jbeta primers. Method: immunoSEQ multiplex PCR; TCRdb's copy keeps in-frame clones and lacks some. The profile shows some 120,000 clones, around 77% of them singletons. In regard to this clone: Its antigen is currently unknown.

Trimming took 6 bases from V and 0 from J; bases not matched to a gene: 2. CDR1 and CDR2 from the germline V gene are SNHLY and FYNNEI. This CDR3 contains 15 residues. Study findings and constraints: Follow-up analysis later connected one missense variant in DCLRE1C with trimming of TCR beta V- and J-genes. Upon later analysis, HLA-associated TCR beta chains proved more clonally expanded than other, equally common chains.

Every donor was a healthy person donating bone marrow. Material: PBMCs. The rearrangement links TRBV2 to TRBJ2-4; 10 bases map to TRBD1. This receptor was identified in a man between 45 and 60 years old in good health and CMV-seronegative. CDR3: CASRTGGVAKNIQYF. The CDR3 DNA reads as TGTGCCAGCAGGACAGGGGGCGTAGCCAAAAACATTCAGTACTTC.